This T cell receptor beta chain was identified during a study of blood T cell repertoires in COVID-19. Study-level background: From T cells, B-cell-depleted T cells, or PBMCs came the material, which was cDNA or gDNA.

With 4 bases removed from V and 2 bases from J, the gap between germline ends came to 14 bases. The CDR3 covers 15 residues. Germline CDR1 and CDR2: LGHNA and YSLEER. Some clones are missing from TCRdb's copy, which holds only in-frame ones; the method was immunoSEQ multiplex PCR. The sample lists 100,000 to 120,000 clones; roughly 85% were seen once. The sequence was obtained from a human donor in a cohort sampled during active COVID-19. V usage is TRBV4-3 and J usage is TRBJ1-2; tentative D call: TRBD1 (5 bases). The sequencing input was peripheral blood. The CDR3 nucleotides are TGCGCCAGCAGCCCCCGGGTAGGGGTAAACTATGGCTACACCTTC. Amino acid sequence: CASSPRVGVNYGYTF.